This passage covers 11 T cell receptor beta chains from one sample sequenced in a study of blood T cells in healthy people across ages. The second PCR ran about 6 to 11 cycles with a sample-barcoded 5' primer and J-beta primers. TCRdb re-derived calls from the 5' RACE reads in MiXCR, one entry per CDR3 protein. The sample has about 680,000 distinct CDR3 sequences, around 45% seen once. Sequenced: blood. The receptors were gathered from a woman aged 55-75 years in good health.

The chain employs TRBV3-1 and TRBJ2-7; the D is unclear. This CDR3 region has 13 residues. V was trimmed by 0 bases and J by 2 bases, leaving 5 bases between them. The germline CDR1 and CDR2 sequences are LGHDT and YNNKEL (reference sequence). CDR3 sequence (DNA): TGTGCCAGCAGCCAAGACTTAACCTACGAGCAGTACTTC. The encoded protein is CASSQDLTYEQYF.

The genes are TRBV5-1 and TRBJ2-5; unclear D gene. CDR1 is SGHRS and CDR2 is YFSETQ in the germline V gene. The CDR3 loop spans 14 amino acids. V was trimmed by 1 base and J by 2 bases, leaving 9 bases between them. CDR3 region: CASSLRWQQETQYF. For the CDR3, the DNA is TGCGCCAGCAGCTTGCGATGGCAGCAAGAGACCCAGTACTTC.

Comment on this clonotype: A much more abundant neighbour one base away suggests this may be a read error. This chain connects TRBV4-3 to TRBJ2-5, with 7 nucleotides matching TRBD1. The CDR3 totals 16 residues. Germline-derived CDR1 and CDR2 are LGHNA and YSLEER. With V trimmed by 0 bases and J by 5 bases, 9 bases remained unmatched. In DNA, the CDR3 is TGCGCCAGCAGCCAAGATGGGATAGGGGGCCTGGAGACCCAGTACTTC. Translation: CASSQDGIGGLETQYF.

This clonotype was counted only a few times. V and J are TRBV2 and TRBJ2-5, with a tentative D call TRBD1 (7 bases). The CDR3 spans 14 residues. The V gene's germline CDR1 is SNHLY and CDR2 FYNNEI. V was trimmed by 6 bases and J by 6 bases, leaving 17 bases between them. The CDR3 coding sequence is TGTGCCAGCAGCGGGGGACAGCCTCTCCAGACCCAGTACTTC. This codes for CASSGGQPLQTQYF.

The chain links TRBV7-2 to TRBJ2-5; D uncertain. TRBJ2-7 matches the DNA end more closely, so the J call is doubtful. The CDR3 extends over 12 amino acids. Germline CDR1 SGHTA, CDR2 FQGNSA. DNA of the CDR3: TGTGCCAGCAGCTCCACTTACTACGAGCAGTACTTC. The encoded protein is CASSSTYYEQYF.

This clonotype was detected only a few times. CDR3 amino acids: CAIGLAAPYQETQYF. The CDR3 bases are TGTGCCATAGGACTAGCGGCGCCATACCAAGAGACCCAGTACTTC. The rearrangement uses TRBV10-3 and TRBJ2-5; 10 nucleotides match TRBD2. CDR3 length equals 15 residues. Germline loops: CDR1 ENHRY, CDR2 SYGVKD. With V trimmed by 9 bases and J by 0 bases, 7 bases remained unmatched.

This rearrangement joins TRBV20-1 to TRBJ2-1, with D tentatively TRBD1 (5 bases). This CDR3 has 14 amino acids. V dropped 0 bases and J dropped 4 bases, with 10 bases sitting between them. CDR1 and CDR2 from the germline V gene are DFQATT and SNEGSKA (reference sequence). CDR3 sequence: CSAREAGSYNEQFF. In DNA, the CDR3 is TGCAGTGCTAGAGAAGCAGGGTCGTACAATGAGCAGTTCTTC.

The chain recombines TRBV6-6 with TRBJ1-1, with D perhaps TRBD1 (6 bases). Trimming removed 8 bases from V and 8 bases from J, with 12 bases in between. Germline V gene data show CDR1 as MNHNY and CDR2 as SVGAGI (reference sequence). The CDR3 length is 11 residues. The CDR3 nucleotides are TGTGCCAGCCAGCAGGGGCCCGAAGCTTTCTTT. Protein: CASQQGPEAFF.

The CDR3 loop reads CAISDGLDKDEQYF. DNA of the CDR3: TGTGCCATCAGTGACGGTTTAGATAAGGATGAGCAGTACTTC. V and J are TRBV10-3 and TRBJ2-7; D call uncertain. Germline assignment: CDR1 ENHRY and CDR2 SYGVKD. V lost 3 bases and J lost 7, with 16 bases in between. The CDR3 runs 14 residues.

The chain has TRBV20-1 and TRBJ2-7; tentatively, D is TRBD1 (6 bases). Between the trimmed V and J ends, which lost 6 bases and 2 bases, there was a span of 14 bases. CDR3 size: 13 residues. Germline V gene lookup returns CDR1 DFQATT and CDR2 SNEGSKA (reference sequence). The CDR3 reads CSADYRETYEQYF. The CDR3 region has the DNA TGCAGTGCCGATTACAGGGAAACCTACGAGCAGTACTTC.

This clonotype came up many times. V usage is TRBV9 and J usage is TRBJ2-7; D is undetermined. CDR1 SGDLS and CDR2 YYNGEE come from the germline V gene. V was shortened by 0 bases and J by 7 bases, with 14 bases between the two germline ends. The CDR3 is 14 amino acids. The CDR3 sequence: CASSVGHTPTEQYF. CDR3 sequence (DNA): TGTGCCAGCAGCGTAGGACATACCCCTACGGAGCAGTACTTC.